The next 24 T cell receptor beta chains were all read from a single sample in a study of beta chain features in type 1 diabetes. Reverse transcription of all isolated RNA meant that expressed TCRB transcripts were sequenced. Assay: immunoSEQ multiplex PCR; the TCRdb copy retains only in-frame clones and omits some. The sample lists 150,000 to 200,000 clones, 7.5% to 10% occurring once. Sequenced sample: central memory CD4+ T cells from blood. All receptors come from a woman aged 18-29 years in good health.

The chain employs TRBV5-6 and TRBJ1-2; 9 bases fit TRBD1. The V segment lost 4 bases and the J segment 3 bases; nucleotides outside the gene matches: 4. The CDR3 is made up of 14 amino acids. Germline V gene data show CDR1 as SGHDT and CDR2 as YYEEEE. CDR3 coding DNA: TGTGCCAGCAGCGGGACAGGGAGACACTATGGCTACACCTTC. Protein: CASSGTGRHYGYTF.

CDR3 in DNA: TGTGCCAGTAGTGGGGGACAGGGGCCTTATCAGCCCCAGCATTTT. Translating it yields CASSGGQGPYQPQHF. The rearrangement links TRBV19 to TRBJ1-5; 10 bases are shared with TRBD1. V lost 5 bases and J lost 5; bases outside the gene matches: 6. Germline CDR1 and CDR2: LNHDA and SQIVND (reference sequence). CDR3 length: 15 residues.

The chain carries TRBV4-3 and TRBJ1-5; TRBD1 is a possible D gene (5 bases). This CDR3 spans 15 amino acids. Germline values: CDR1 LGHNA, CDR2 YSLEER. Between the trimmed V and J ends, which lost 4 bases and 0 bases, there was a span of 10 bases. CDR3 coding DNA: TGCGCCAGCAGCCCCTACAGGAATAGCAATCAGCCCCAGCATTTT. Translated, it gives CASSPYRNSNQPQHF.

The chain uses TRBV7-9 and TRBJ2-1, with D tentatively TRBD2 (5 bases). Looked up from germline, CDR1 is SEHNR and CDR2 is FQNEAQ (reference sequence). This CDR3 has 14 amino acids. V was cut by 0 bases and J by 5 bases, with 8 bases left in between. The CDR3 here is CASSLAEVNNEQFF. The CDR3 DNA sequence: TGTGCCAGCAGCTTAGCGGAGGTCAACAATGAGCAGTTCTTC.

The genes are TRBV29-1 and TRBJ2-5; 7 bases fit TRBD2. Germline CDR1 SQVTM, CDR2 ANQGSEA. With 7 bases clipped from V and 5 bases from J, the junction kept 10 bases outside the gene matches. The CDR3 loop spans 13 amino acids. CDR3 residues: CSAPVWGGETQYF. In DNA, the CDR3 is TGCAGCGCCCCTGTCTGGGGGGGGGAGACCCAGTACTTC.

The sample holds a few counts of this clone. V is TRBV12-5 and J is TRBJ1-2; a possible D gene is TRBD1 (5 bases). The V gene lost 7 bases and the J gene lost 2 bases, with 11 bases spanning the gap. Germline V gene lookup returns CDR1 LGHNT and CDR2 FRNRAP. The CDR3 consists of 13 residues. For the CDR3, the DNA is TGTGCTAGTGCGGACCAGGGAAACTATGGCTACACCTTC. Its translation is CASADQGNYGYTF.

Turning to this clone: Other DNA sequences in the sample encode the same CDR3. The V call is TRBV30, the J call TRBJ2-7; 7 nucleotides line up with TRBD2. Trimming cost V 1 base and J 1 base; bases outside gene matches: 4. The CDR3 covers 14 residues. The germline V gene encodes CDR1 GTSNPN and CDR2 SVGIG (reference sequence). The CDR3 bases are TGTGCCTGGAGTGGAACGGGGGGATCCTACGAGCAGTACTTC. Its protein is CAWSGTGGSYEQYF. Using reference TRBV30 and TRBJ2-7 for the parts outside the CDR3, the full variable domain is SQTIHQWPATLVQPVGSPLSLECTVEGTSNPNLYWYRQAAGRGLQLLFYSVGIGQISSEVPQNLSASRPQDRQFILSSKKLLLSDSGFYLCAWSGTGGSYEQYFGPGTRLTVT.

Ten or more counts support this clone. The chain is built from TRBV27 and TRBJ2-2; TRBD1 is a possible D gene (6 bases). This CDR3 region has 17 residues. CDR1 is MNHEY and CDR2 is SMNVEV in the germline V gene (reference sequence). V lost 5 bases and J lost 0, with 16 bases in between. This chain's CDR3 is CASSRGTGHANTGELFF. The DNA for the CDR3 is TGTGCCAGCAGTCGCGGCACAGGGCATGCGAACACCGGGGAGCTGTTTTTT.

This clone showed up just a few times. The rearrangement joins TRBV2 to TRBJ1-2; D unclear. This CDR3 comprises 14 residues. Per the germline V gene, CDR1 is SNHLY and CDR2 is FYNNEI. Trimming took off 0 bases at V and 1 base at J, with 6 bases between the two ends. The CDR3 DNA is TGTGCCAGCAGTGAAGCTACAAATAACTATGGCTACACCTTC. Translation gives CASSEATNNYGYTF.

This rearrangement joins TRBV5-1 to TRBJ1-1; tentatively, D is TRBD1 (6 bases). The germline V gene encodes CDR1 SGHRS and CDR2 YFSETQ. This CDR3 spans 18 amino acids. Deletions cut 0 bases from V and 0 bases from J, with 18 bases between. This CDR3 is CASSLGPRGARVNTEAFF. DNA for the CDR3: TGCGCCAGCAGCTTGGGCCCGCGGGGGGCAAGGGTGAACACTGAAGCTTTCTTT. Full variable domain (outside the CDR3, taken from reference TRBV5-1 and TRBJ1-1): KAGVTQTPRYLIKTRGQQVTLSCSPISGHRSVSWYQQTPGQGLQFLFEYFSETQRNKGNFPGRFSGRQFSNSRSEMNVSTLELGDSALYLCASSLGPRGARVNTEAFFGQGTRLTVV.

CDR3 bases: TGTGCCAGCAGCTCCATGAACACCGGGGAGCTGTTTTTT. This codes for CASSSMNTGELFF. This chain uses TRBV5-4 with TRBJ2-2; D is undetermined. The CDR3 length is 13 residues. Germline CDR1 reads SGHNT; CDR2 reads YYREEE (reference sequence). The V and J ends lost 3 bases and 1 base respectively, with 4 bases between them. The full variable domain, rest sourced from reference TRBV5-4 and TRBJ2-2, is ETGVTQSPTHLIKTRGQQVTLRCSSQSGHNTVSWYQQALGQGPQFIFQYYREEENGRGNFPPRFSGLQFPNYSSELNVNALELDDSALYLCASSSMNTGELFFGEGSRLTVL.

This clone was detected a few times. The V gene is TRBV30, the J gene TRBJ1-2; possibly TRBD1 for D (6 bases). V was shortened by 1 base and J by 6 bases, with 15 bases between the two germline ends. The CDR3 is 14 amino acids. Germline values: CDR1 GTSNPN, CDR2 SVGIG (reference sequence). This chain's CDR3 is CAWSGSAGAHGYTF. In DNA form, the CDR3 reads TGTGCCTGGAGTGGGTCGGCAGGGGCCCATGGCTACACCTTC.

This clone was seen a few times. V and J are TRBV27 and TRBJ2-7; 8 bases agree with TRBD2. The germline CDR1 and CDR2 sequences are MNHEY and SMNVEV (reference sequence). This CDR3 spans 15 amino acids. V shed 6 bases and J 2 bases; nucleotides not matched to a gene: 9. The CDR3 protein is CASRTSGLDPYEQYF. CDR3 nucleotides: TGTGCCAGCAGAACTAGCGGCCTCGATCCCTACGAGCAGTACTTC.

This clone was found a few times. V usage is TRBV7-2 and J usage is TRBJ2-7; weak D call: TRBD1 (5 bases). V lost 7 bases and J 2 bases, leaving 15 bases between the germline ends. The CDR3 extends over 14 amino acids. Germline lookup yields CDR1 SGHTA and CDR2 FQGNSA. CDR3 in amino acids: CASNKDTGPYEQYF. CDR3 DNA sequence: TGTGCCAGCAACAAGGATACAGGACCCTACGAGCAGTACTTC.

The genes are TRBV11-2 and TRBJ2-7; perhaps TRBD1 as D (6 bases). This CDR3 comprises 15 residues. CDR1 and CDR2 (germline): SGHAT, FQNNGV. Trimming removed 5 bases at V and 0 bases at J, with 14 bases between. CDR3 amino acids: CASSPLDSNSYEQYF. CDR3 DNA: TGTGCCAGCAGCCCCTTGGACAGCAACTCCTACGAGCAGTACTTC.

This clone has ten or more counts. The chain links TRBV7-2 to TRBJ2-3, with TRBD2 matching 9 bases. The CDR3 is 15 amino acids. Germline CDR1 SGHTA, CDR2 FQGNSA. The V and J ends lost 0 bases and 4 bases, in that order; junction bases with no gene match: 2. CDR3 in amino acids: CASSLATSGPDTQYF. The CDR3, as DNA: TGTGCCAGCAGCTTAGCCACTAGCGGGCCAGATACGCAGTATTTT.

This clone has more than one count but fewer than ten. The chain links TRBV11-2 to TRBJ2-1; D is possibly TRBD2 (6 bases). This CDR3 comprises 14 residues. Germline V gene data show CDR1 as SGHAT and CDR2 as FQNNGV. V lost 3 bases and J 2 bases, leaving 8 bases between the germline ends. The CDR3 nucleotides read TGTGCCAGCAGCTTTAGCGGAACCTACAATGAGCAGTTCTTC. Translation: CASSFSGTYNEQFF.

This clone has more than one count but fewer than ten. The chain employs TRBV11-2 and TRBJ1-3; D might be TRBD1 (6 bases). Germline loops: CDR1 SGHAT, CDR2 FQNNGV. This CDR3 is built from 15 residues. Trimming shortened V by 6 bases and J by 2 bases, and 14 bases separated the two germline ends. The CDR3: CASRGQPGPGNTIYF. In DNA, the CDR3 is TGTGCCAGCAGAGGACAGCCAGGACCTGGAAACACCATATATTTT.

V gene TRBV6-5 combines with J gene TRBJ2-3; D might be TRBD2 (7 bases). This CDR3 region has 16 residues. Per germline, CDR1 MNHEY and CDR2 SVGAGI. The germline V and J ends were trimmed by 2 bases and 8 bases, with 20 bases remaining between them. In nucleotides, the CDR3 is TGTGCCAGCAGTTACGAGGGACACGAGTTAGCGGGTACGCAGTATTTT. Protein: CASSYEGHELAGTQYF.

This clone showed up just a few times. The J gene is TRBJ2-1, the V gene TRBV7-2; no reliable D call. V gave up 1 base and J gave up 8 bases, with 12 bases separating them. Germline lookup yields CDR1 SGHTA and CDR2 FQGNSA. This CDR3 is 14 amino acids long. The CDR3 DNA follows: TGTGCCAGCAGCTTAGGTCTCCTGAGCGATGAGCAGTTCTTC. Its translation is CASSLGLLSDEQFF. The variable domain in full, completed from reference TRBV7-2 and TRBJ2-1, reads GAGVSQSPSNKVTEKGKDVELRCDPISGHTALYWYRQSLGQGLEFLIYFQGNSAPDKSGLPSDRFSAERTGGSVSTLTIQRTQQEDSAVYLCASSLGLLSDEQFFGPGTRLTVL.

This clone showed up many times. This chain connects TRBV19 to TRBJ2-1, with 7 positions matching TRBD1. The trim removed 5 bases at V and 4 bases at J, leaving 5 bases unmatched. Germline CDR1 reads LNHDA; CDR2 reads SQIVND (reference sequence). The CDR3 covers 14 residues. CDR3 sequence: CASSSGGRYNEQFF. The CDR3 nucleotides read TGTGCCAGTAGTTCAGGGGGAAGGTACAATGAGCAGTTCTTC.

This clone was observed a few times. For the CDR3, the DNA is TGTGCCAGCAGCCCTACTCTAGAATCGGCCGGGGAGCTGTTTTTT. Encoded protein: CASSPTLESAGELFF. The rearrangement uses TRBV9 and TRBJ2-2, with D hard to call. CDR3 length equals 15 residues. Trimming pared 4 bases from V and 6 bases from J, leaving 16 bases between. Germline V gene sequence: CDR1 SGDLS, CDR2 YYNGEE.

This clone was seen a handful of times. The chain joins TRBV18 to TRBJ2-1, with D tentatively TRBD1 (5 bases). Trimming took 5 bases from V and 3 from J, leaving 11 bases between them. Germline-derived CDR1 and CDR2 are KGHSH and LQKENI. This CDR3 is built from 14 residues. The CDR3 loop reads CASSEQGGYNEQFF. CDR3 nucleotide sequence: TGTGCCAGCTCAGAGCAGGGCGGCTACAATGAGCAGTTCTTC.

The sample holds a few counts of this clone. V and J are TRBV11-2 and TRBJ1-1; D is undetermined. Trimming removed 9 bases at V and 1 base at J, with 15 bases between. CDR3 length: 14 residues. CDR1 and CDR2 (germline): SGHAT, FQNNGV. The CDR3: CASTSKPGNTEAFF. CDR3 nucleotide sequence: TGTGCCAGTACCTCCAAGCCAGGGAACACTGAAGCTTTCTTT.